These 27 T cell receptor beta chains originate from one sample sequenced in a study of blood T cells in healthy people across ages. Using a J-beta primer mix together with a sample-barcoded 5' primer, a second PCR was run for roughly 6 to 12 cycles. One entry per CDR3 protein, called by TCRdb with MiXCR from the 5' RACE reads. The data hold 1.5 million or so distinct CDR3 sequences, with about 42% observed a single time. Specimen: blood. Every receptor here comes from a woman aged 18-29 years in good health.

This clonotype showed up just a few times. This chain uses TRBV11-2 with TRBJ2-5, with 8 bases matching TRBD2. The J segment lost 4 bases and the V segment lost 5 bases, leaving 6 bases of the junction unmatched. This CDR3 is built from 14 residues. Germline-derived CDR1 and CDR2 are SGHAT and FQNNGV. Written as DNA, the CDR3 is TGTGCCAGCAGCACCCTCGGGGGGGCAGAGACCCAGTACTTC. Its protein is CASSTLGGAETQYF.

This clonotype has at least ten counts. This sequence joins TRBV20-1 and TRBJ2-7, with 8 bases aligning to TRBD2. From germline, CDR1 is DFQATT and CDR2 SNEGSKA (reference sequence). V was pared by 6 bases and J by 0 bases, with 4 bases of the junction left unmatched. The CDR3 loop spans 13 amino acids. The CDR3 sequence: CSAEAGVSYEQYF. CDR3 DNA: TGCAGTGCCGAAGCGGGAGTCTCCTACGAGCAGTACTTC.

This clonotype has a handful of counts. This chain joins TRBV9 and TRBJ1-2; D is uncertain. The V gene's germline CDR1 is SGDLS and CDR2 YYNGEE. Deletions cut 0 bases from V and 0 bases from J, with 12 bases between. This CDR3 has 16 amino acids. The DNA of the CDR3 is TGTGCCAGCAGCGTAGAGGTCAGCCACTCTAACTATGGCTACACCTTC. Its translation: CASSVEVSHSNYGYTF.

The chain combines TRBV20-1 with TRBJ2-3; a weak D match, TRBD2 (6 bases). CDR3 length: 14 residues. Trimming took 6 bases from V and 3 from J, leaving 16 bases between them. Germline V gives CDR1 DFQATT, CDR2 SNEGSKA (reference sequence). CDR3 in DNA: TGCAGTGCGGGCCCTAGCGCAAGAACAGATACGCAGTATTTT. This encodes CSAGPSARTDTQYF.

About this clonotype: Compared with germline, one end of the junction differs, possibly owing to a read error. This chain links TRBV4-2 with TRBJ2-5; 11 nucleotides align to TRBD2. CDR3 length: 15 amino acids. The V gene's germline CDR1 is LGHNA and CDR2 YNFKEQ. In DNA, the CDR3 is TGTGCCAACAGCCAGGAACTAGCGGGGGAAGAGACCCAGTACTTC. Its translation: CANSQELAGEETQYF.

This chain uses TRBV20-1 with TRBJ2-3; tentatively, D is TRBD2 (5 bases). The germline V and J ends were trimmed by 0 bases and 3 bases, with 16 bases remaining between them. Germline loops: CDR1 DFQATT, CDR2 SNEGSKA (reference sequence). The CDR3 has 16 amino acids. The CDR3 DNA reads TGCAGTGCTAGAGATTTAGACGGGATGTTAACAGATACGCAGTATTTT. The encoded protein is CSARDLDGMLTDTQYF.

The V call is TRBV27, the J call TRBJ2-1; 15 nucleotides match TRBD2. The germline CDR1 and CDR2 sequences are MNHEY and SMNVEV (reference sequence). Trimming removed 3 bases from V and 1 base from J; junction bases left unmatched: 7. The CDR3 sequence is 19 residues long. The CDR3 loop is CASSFVGLAGGLSYNEQFF. CDR3 DNA sequence: TGTGCCAGCAGTTTCGTGGGACTAGCGGGAGGTTTGTCCTACAATGAGCAGTTCTTC.

With respect to this clonotype: At one of its ends the junction is not consistent with the germline gene, which may arise from a read error. The chain couples TRBV7-7 to TRBJ2-5; the D gene is possibly TRBD2 (6 bases). Germline V CDR1 and CDR2: SSHAT, FNYEAQ (reference sequence). The CDR3 is 16 amino acids. This CDR3 is CASSPKFKGAGETQYF. CDR3 in DNA: TGTGCTAGCAGCCCAAAATTTAAGGGAGCGGGCGAGACCCAGTACTTC.

The chain recombines TRBV4-1 with TRBJ1-1; D gene unclear. Trimming shortened V by 2 bases and J by 0 bases, and 7 bases separated the two germline ends. Germline lookup yields CDR1 MGHRA and CDR2 YSYEKL. The length of the CDR3 is 14 residues. CDR3 coding DNA: TGCGCCAGCAGCCAAAAAACGATGAACACTGAAGCTTTCTTT. It codes for CASSQKTMNTEAFF.

This clonotype turned up a few times. This chain uses TRBV27 with TRBJ2-1; a possible D gene is TRBD1 (5 bases). V dropped 5 bases and J dropped 13 bases, with 18 bases sitting between them. This CDR3 region has 13 residues. Germline V gives CDR1 MNHEY, CDR2 SMNVEV (reference sequence). DNA for the CDR3: TGTGCCAGCAGTATACAGGATTACTCTCCCCAGTTCTTC. Encoded protein: CASSIQDYSPQFF.

The J gene is TRBJ2-1, the V gene TRBV4-1; D is uncertain. The ends were cut back, 1 base at V and 8 bases at J, with 12 bases in the middle. Germline values: CDR1 MGHRA, CDR2 YSYEKL. The CDR3 is 14 amino acids. This chain's CDR3 is CASSQVNSFDEQFF. Written as DNA, the CDR3 is TGCGCCAGCAGCCAAGTAAATAGCTTCGATGAGCAGTTCTTC.

This chain joins TRBV12-3 or TRBV12-4 and TRBJ2-7; D is unclear. This CDR3 contains 12 residues. The V end was cut by 3 bases, the J end by 7 bases, with 10 bases between. The CDR3 DNA reads as TGTGCCAGCAGTTTGCTCCTCGCGGAGCAGTACTTC. This encodes CASSLLLAEQYF.

J is TRBJ2-7 and V is TRBV29-1; D is ambiguous. Germline V gene sequence: CDR1 SQVTM, CDR2 ANQGSEA. This CDR3 has 10 amino acids. V lost 3 bases and J lost 5, with 5 bases in between. CDR3 coding DNA: TGCAGCGTTGAGGTTGACGAGCAGTACTTC. Translated: CSVEVDEQYF.

CDR3 in amino acids: CASSLGRADQPQHF. The CDR3 region has the DNA TGTGCCAGCAGCTTAGGCAGGGCAGATCAGCCCCAGCATTTT. The V and J genes are TRBV7-6 and TRBJ1-5; a possible D gene is TRBD1 (5 bases). The CDR3 sequence is 14 residues long. V gave up 1 base and J gave up 5 bases, with 9 bases separating them. Germline V gene lookup returns CDR1 SGHVS and CDR2 FNYEAQ.

The chain has TRBV6-1 and TRBJ2-3; 7 positions match TRBD2. Germline-derived CDR1 and CDR2 are MNHNS and SASEGT. There are 19 residues in the CDR3. Trimming cost V 6 bases and J 2 bases; bases outside gene matches: 20. This CDR3 is CASRSSTTSSGASTDTQYF. DNA of the CDR3: TGTGCCAGCAGGTCATCGACGACTAGCTCGGGAGCCTCCACAGATACGCAGTATTTT.

This chain connects TRBV20-1 to TRBJ2-7; D is possibly TRBD2 (5 bases). Germline-derived CDR1 and CDR2 are DFQATT and SNEGSKA (reference sequence). Trimming took 0 bases from V and 5 from J, leaving 17 bases between them. The length of the CDR3 is 15 residues. The CDR3: CSARDRLLAVDEQYF. In DNA form, the CDR3 reads TGCAGTGCTAGAGATCGACTCCTAGCTGTCGACGAGCAGTACTTC.

This clonotype was recorded a few times. This chain joins TRBV3-1 and TRBJ1-2; 7 positions agree with TRBD1. The CDR3 runs to 13 residues. Germline values: CDR1 LGHDT, CDR2 YNNKEL (reference sequence). The V gene end was trimmed by 5 bases and the J gene end by 10 bases; junction bases not matched to a gene: 10. The CDR3 region is CASSYTDRVDYTF. The CDR3 nucleotides are TGTGCCAGCAGCTATACCGACAGGGTCGACTACACCTTC.

The chain joins TRBV7-2 to TRBJ1-6; maybe TRBD1 (5 bases). The CDR3 consists of 16 residues. Germline V gives CDR1 SGHTA, CDR2 FQGNSA. The V end was cut by 2 bases, the J end by 7 bases, with 15 bases between. Written as DNA, the CDR3 is TGTGCCAGCAGCTTACTATCCGGGGGAAGGAATTCACCCCTCCACTTT. It encodes CASSLLSGGRNSPLHF.

The rearrangement links TRBV29-1 to TRBJ2-3; no reliable D call. Germline values: CDR1 SQVTM, CDR2 ANQGSEA. V lost 7 bases, J lost 0 bases, and 17 bases lay in between. This CDR3 comprises 15 residues. For the CDR3, the DNA is TGCAGCGCCTCATACACCCAATCTAGCACAGATACGCAGTATTTT. Protein: CSASYTQSSTDTQYF.

J is TRBJ2-1 and V is TRBV6-1; D gene unclear. The DNA end lines up better with TRBJ2-7; the J call may be wrong. Germline CDR1 is MNHNS and CDR2 is SASEGT. This CDR3 comprises 16 residues. CDR3: CASSEAPDSSYNEQYF. CDR3 in DNA: TGTGCCAGCAGTGAAGCACCAGATAGCTCCTACAATGAGCAGTACTTC.

The CDR3 bases are TGTGCCAGCAGCTTAGGCAGCTACTCTGGAAACACCATATATTTT. This gives the protein CASSLGSYSGNTIYF. The V call is TRBV7-9, the J call TRBJ1-3; D is ambiguous. Germline lookup yields CDR1 SEHNR and CDR2 FQNEAQ (reference sequence). V was pared by 1 base and J by 0 bases, with 7 bases between. This CDR3 is 15 amino acids long. Based on the CDR3 plus reference TRBV7-9 and TRBJ1-3, the full variable domain is DTGVSQNPRHKITKRGQNVTFRCDPISEHNRLYWYRQTLGQGPEFLTYFQNEAQLEKSRLLSDRFSAERPKGSFSTLEIQRTEQGDSAMYLCASSLGSYSGNTIYFGEGSWLTVV.

V gene TRBV12-3 or TRBV12-4 combines with J gene TRBJ1-5; D gene ambiguous. V shed 8 bases and J shed 1 base, with 9 bases lying between them. CDR3 length: 13 amino acids. DNA for the CDR3: TGTGCCAGCGCCGGGTGGAGCAATCAGCCCCAGCATTTT. This encodes CASAGWSNQPQHF.

In its sample, this clonotype was seen a few times. This chain connects TRBV15 to TRBJ2-3; 8 bases match TRBD1. The germline CDR1 and CDR2 sequences are LNHNV and YYDKDF (reference sequence). With 0 bases clipped from V and 1 base from J, the junction kept 3 bases outside the gene matches. The CDR3 contains 16 residues. DNA for the CDR3: TGTGCCACCAGCAGAGATCCCAGGGGGCGCACAGATACGCAGTATTTT. It codes for CATSRDPRGRTDTQYF.

The rearrangement joins TRBV7-6 to TRBJ2-1, with D perhaps matching TRBD1 or TRBD2 (5 bases each). The V end was cut by 7 bases, the J end by 2 bases, with 9 bases between. The CDR3 length is 13 residues. The germline V gene encodes CDR1 SGHVS and CDR2 FNYEAQ. The CDR3 DNA reads as TGTGCCAGCAATACGGGGCCCTACAATGAGCAGTTCTTC. Protein product: CASNTGPYNEQFF.

V usage is TRBV12-3 or TRBV12-4 and J usage is TRBJ2-7; TRBD1 matches at 8 bases. This CDR3 spans 14 amino acids. The J segment lost 7 bases and the V segment lost 8 bases, leaving 13 bases of the junction unmatched. The CDR3 DNA follows: TGTGCCAGCTTAAGACAGGGGCGAACGGGAGAGCAGTACTTC. Protein sequence: CASLRQGRTGEQYF.

The V gene is TRBV18, the J gene TRBJ1-6, with D possibly being TRBD1 (5 bases). The CDR3 totals 15 residues. The V end was cut by 3 bases, the J end by 8 bases, with 14 bases between. Germline lookup yields CDR1 KGHSH and CDR2 LQKENI. The CDR3 DNA is TGTGCCAGCTCACCCCTAGGGGATCGGTATTCACCCCTCCACTTT. This translates into CASSPLGDRYSPLHF.

This clonotype was seen only once. This chain links TRBV5-1 with TRBJ1-1, with 7 bases fitting TRBD1. The CDR3 runs to 14 residues. CDR1 and CDR2 (germline): SGHRS, YFSETQ. J lost 1 base, V lost 3 bases, and 3 bases had no gene match. As DNA, the CDR3 is TGCGCCAGCAGCTGGGACAGTTGGAACACTGAAGCTTTCTTT. Translating gives CASSWDSWNTEAFF.